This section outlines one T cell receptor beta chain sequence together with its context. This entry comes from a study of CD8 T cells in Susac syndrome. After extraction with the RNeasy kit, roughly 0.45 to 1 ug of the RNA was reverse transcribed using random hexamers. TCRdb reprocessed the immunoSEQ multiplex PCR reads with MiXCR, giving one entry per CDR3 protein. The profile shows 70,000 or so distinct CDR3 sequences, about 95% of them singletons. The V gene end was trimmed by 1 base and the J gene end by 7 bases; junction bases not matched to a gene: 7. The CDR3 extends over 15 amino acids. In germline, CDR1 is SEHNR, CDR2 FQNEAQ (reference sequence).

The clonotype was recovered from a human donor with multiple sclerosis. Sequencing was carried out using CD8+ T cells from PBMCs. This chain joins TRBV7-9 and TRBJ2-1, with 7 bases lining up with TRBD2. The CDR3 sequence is CASSLGEGLSNEQFF. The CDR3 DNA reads TGTGCCAGCAGCTTAGGTGAGGGACTATCGAATGAGCAGTTCTTC.